This T cell receptor beta chain was sequenced for a study of blood T cell repertoires in COVID-19 (dated by TCRdb to 2020 to 2022). Background for the entire study: Collaborator samples came from the United States, Italy and Spain and covered acute and convalescent phases of COVID-19. The repertoires were made available in a free public database intended to serve as a resource for research on the immune response to SARS-CoV-2. The dataset comprised deeply sampled blood TCRbeta repertoires from subjects exposed to, actively infected with, or recovered from COVID-19. HLA class I and class II types, where available, came from metadata supplied by the sample provider rather than from assay-based typing. Samples were obtained from the ongoing ImmuneRACE study (first 160 participants) and from 1,254 subjects provided by 6 global collaborators. The material from the prospective study consisted of cDNA or gDNA derived from T cells, B-cell-depleted T cells, or PBMCs. The sample metadata nearly always contained a de-identified subject ID, COVID-19 status, age in years and sex. Broader findings and caveats from the paper: The amount of clinical and demographic metadata varied by source and participant and was provided uncurated.

To note about this clone: Its specific antigen is unknown. No per-base quality is available; no much larger clone lies one base away.

CDR1 and CDR2, looked up from the germline V gene, are MRHNA and SNTAGT. Including cysteine and phenylalanine, the CDR3 has 13 amino acids. Of the read, only the CDR3 DNA is kept; its 39 bases are in frame from base 1. V and J lose 4 bases and 7 bases, and a span of 11 bases separates them. TCRbeta CDR3 regions were amplified from genomic DNA by means of the immunoSEQ Assay, a bias-controlled multiplex PCR. As for how the authors treated the data: Within the assay, amplification of reference gene primers was used to estimate how many nucleated cells each sample contained. To quantify the absolute abundance of each unique TCRbeta CDR3 rearrangement, sequence reads were collapsed and filtered. For each sample, productive Simpson clonality was calculated as the square root of Simpson's diversity index across productive rearrangements. TCRdb obtained this table from immuneACCESS and retained in-frame rearrangements with V and J assigned. These tables miss some clones; where compared with another copy, unresolved V genes account for less than half of the shortfall, and the remainder is unexplained. The DNA gave D and trimming, while V, J and clone size come from that table. The sample table shows nearly 200,000 clones, and about 88% are seen once. In total, the top ten clones hold approximately 5.6% of the sample.

Samples from volunteer blood donors who had recovered from COVID-19 were contributed by a second Seattle source. Each collaborating institution followed its own protocols to collect whole blood in K2EDTA tubes. For TCRbeta analysis, collaborators shipped samples as frozen whole blood, isolated PBMCs, or DNA extracted from either of those sample types. The receptor was derived from a woman between 35 and 50 years old who had recovered from COVID-19. The chain uses TRBV6-4 and TRBJ1-5, with the D gene uncertain. Sequenced input: peripheral blood. For the CDR3, the sequence is CASSAAEGQPQHF. The nucleotide sequence is TGTGCCAGCAGTGCGGCAGAGGGCCAGCCCCAGCATTTT.